This T cell receptor (beta chain) was identified in a study of graft-versus-host responses after intestinal transplantation. The overall study: Recipients were all induced with anti-thymocyte globulin, then given tacrolimus and steroids for 2 to 4 years. Regarding the study as a whole: Circulating GvH clone levels at their peak were associated with HvG declines (early post-transplant). GvH clones were identified in recipient marrow, with some first appearing in ileum or blood. High graft-versus-host to host-versus-graft T cell clonal ratios marked allografts of patients with graft-donor macrochimerism.

Sequencing used immunoSEQ multiplex PCR; TCRdb keeps in-frame clones, though not all of them. The table shows 45,000 or so clones, with 91% occurring only once. This clone has more than one count but fewer than ten. Its antigen is not known. V gave up 2 bases and J gave up 6 bases, with 9 bases separating them. The CDR3 contains 13 residues. The germline V gene has CDR1 SGHDT and CDR2 YYEEEE. This receptor was obtained from a human patient who received an intestinal transplant, so some T cells may come from the graft donor. This material consisted of PBMCs, taken 524 days after transplant. This rearrangement joins TRBV5-6 to TRBJ2-1, with no clear D. CDR3: CASSFGFPNEQFF. The CDR3 DNA reads TGTGCCAGCAGCTTTGGATTCCCCAATGAGCAGTTCTTC.